This T cell receptor (beta chain) came from a study of T cells in Graves' hyperthyroidism and ophthalmopathy (dated by TCRdb to the late 2010s). Regarding the research as a whole: To identify distinguishing TCR V-J signatures, a discovery cohort of 90 to 100 patients was used, comprising 43 with Graves' ophthalmopathy and 57 with stable Graves' hyperthyroidism. The roughly 94 discovery patients were randomly divided into training and test sets at a 7:3 ratio. In over five Graves' hyperthyroidism patients, the study also compared T-cell repertoires from thyroid tissue with T-cell repertoires from blood. According to the paper, TCR Vbeta CDR3 sequencing was carried out on some 140 peripheral blood samples, which came from 40 to 45 ophthalmopathy, around 74 hyperthyroidism and roughly 17 progressor patients. Once sampling was done, hyperthyroidism patients were given methimazole at a starting dose of 30 mg daily, whereas ophthalmopathy patients were given high-dose intravenous methylprednisolone. Prospective prediction of ophthalmopathy was tested in an independent validation cohort consisting of about 20 hyperthyroidism patients and around 16 patients who later progressed to ophthalmopathy.

The TCR beta CDR3 regions were amplified from the RNA transcripts. A first-round RT-PCR of the TCR CDR3 used the HTBI primer set with the Qiagen OneStep RT-PCR kit. The libraries were constructed in a second round of multiplex PCR and then size-selected and purified. The libraries were sequenced on an Illumina HiSeq2000 using paired-end 100 bp reads. Per the original workflow: SOAPnuke was used to process the raw data, removing reads that contained adapters or uncalled bases, had a mean Phred below 15, or lacked an exact match to the constant primer or identifier. COPE v1.2.5 was used to merge high-quality paired reads, and clonotypes were defined as unique nucleotide sequences. Clonotypes were aligned to IMGT TRBV, TRBD and TRBJ reference segments using MiTCR v1.1. Analysis was restricted to V-J combinations with a frequency above 0.0001, which covered over 98% of repertoires. A TCS score was defined as the ratio between F50 (clonal expansion) and ExV (chaos), using BLOSUM62-based TCRdist between CDR3 peptides within each V-J. Welch's t-statistics and random forest reduced 514 V-J features to 13, which were used in a naive Bayes classifier (R e1071). Thyroid-blood repertoire similarity was quantified with the Morisita-Horn index. TCRdb handled the public reads itself, with Q25 trimming in fastp and clone calling in MiXCR, and kept productive beta chains. Every CDR3 protein is listed once, alongside the most common genes and DNA of its rows. The V and J calls come from TCRdb's annotation, not from the publication. The sample yields about 500,000 distinct CDR3 sequences; 40% to 55% were counted once. About two fifths of the sample is taken by the ten largest.

Study-wide findings and limitations: In validation, the model predicted progression to ophthalmopathy with approximately 69% sensitivity and approximately 72% specificity, a median of around 6.6 months before onset. A 13 V-J signature model separated ophthalmopathy from stable hyperthyroidism, with over 85% sensitivity and 81.08% specificity in cross-validation and 80%/75% in testing. Blood samples also contained most of the expanded thyroid clonotypes (frequency above 0.001), which suggests that blood repertoires may reflect thyroid immune responses. No statistical method was used to set the sample size in advance, and investigators knew the group allocation.

The CDR3, from cysteine to phenylalanine, totals 14 residues. The retained sequence is limited to the CDR3, 42 bases, with the frame set at the first base. Based on the germline V gene, the CDR1 and CDR2 sequences are SGHVS and FNYEAQ. V sheds 11 bases and J sheds 5 bases, leaving 21 bases between their ends. As concerns this clonotype: The antigen this receptor binds is unknown. No per-base quality is available; no much larger clone lies one base away.

Exclusion was applied to patients with uncontrolled infections, other autoimmune diseases, pregnancy or lactation. Diagnoses were based on clinical symptoms, serum thyroxine and TRAb, thyroid ultrasound and orbital computed tomography. Total RNA was extracted using Trizol reagent, and RNA quality was assessed on an Agilent 2100 Bioanalyzer. The clonotype originates from an adult woman with Graves' disease, either hyperthyroidism or ophthalmopathy (not recorded which). The material sequenced was peripheral blood or thyroid tissue (not recorded which). The rearrangement combines TRBV7-6 with TRBJ1-1, with no reliable assignment of the D segment. The CDR3 loop reads CAWSVRVRRTEAFF. The nucleotides are TGTGCCTGGAGTGTAAGGGTCAGAAGGACTGAAGCTTTCTTT.